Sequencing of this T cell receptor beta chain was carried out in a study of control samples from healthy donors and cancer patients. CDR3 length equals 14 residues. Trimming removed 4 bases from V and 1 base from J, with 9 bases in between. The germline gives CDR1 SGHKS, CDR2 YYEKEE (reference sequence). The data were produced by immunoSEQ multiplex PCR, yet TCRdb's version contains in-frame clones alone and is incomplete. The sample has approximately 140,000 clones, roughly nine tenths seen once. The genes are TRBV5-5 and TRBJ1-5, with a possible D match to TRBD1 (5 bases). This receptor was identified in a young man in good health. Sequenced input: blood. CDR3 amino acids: CASSPTVSNQPQHF. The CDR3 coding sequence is TGTGCCAGCAGCCCGACAGTGAGCAATCAGCCCCAGCATTTT.